One and the same sample provided the 13 T cell receptor beta chains below, sequenced in a study of glioma-infiltrating T cells. Amplification of TCR alpha and beta CDR3 regions from RNA used iRepertoire nested multiplex PCR. MiXCR, run by TCRdb on the multiplex PCR reads, gives a single entry per CDR3 protein. The data hold approximately 400,000 distinct CDR3 sequences, with roughly 41% observed a single time. Sequencing input: glioma tissue, nonneoplastic brain tissue, or PBMCs (not recorded which). These receptors were collected from a human donor with low-grade glioma or glioblastoma, undergoing nonglioma brain surgery, or in good health (not recorded which).

This clonotype appeared a few times. The rearrangement uses TRBV24-1 and TRBJ2-1; 7 bases match TRBD1. This CDR3 contains 15 residues. The germline V gene has CDR1 KGHDR and CDR2 SFDVKD. V lost 3 bases, J lost 6 bases, and 7 bases stayed unmatched. CDR3: CATSDPTGPRNEQFF. The CDR3 nucleotides are TGTGCCACCAGTGATCCGACAGGGCCACGCAATGAGCAGTTCTTC.

V is TRBV20-1 and J is TRBJ2-6, with D unresolved. V was clipped by 1 base and J by 0 bases, with 4 bases between them. CDR1 DFQATT and CDR2 SNEGSKA come from the germline V gene (reference sequence). The CDR3 runs 14 residues. This CDR3 is CSARGLSGANVLTF. CDR3 bases: TGCAGTGCTAGAGGGCTCTCTGGGGCCAACGTCCTGACTTTC.

This sequence joins TRBV7-9 and TRBJ2-3; 10 nucleotides align to TRBD1. The V gene end was trimmed by 3 bases and the J gene end by 4 bases; junction bases not matched to a gene: 4. The CDR3 is 15 amino acids. The germline gives CDR1 SEHNR, CDR2 FQNEAQ (reference sequence). CDR3 DNA: TGTGCCAGCAGCTTGGAGACAGGGGGCGCAGATACGCAGTATTTT. Protein: CASSLETGGADTQYF.

There are a few counts of this clonotype. V usage is TRBV20-1 and J usage is TRBJ2-7, with D tentatively TRBD1 or TRBD2 (6 bases each). This CDR3 is 13 amino acids long. Per germline, CDR1 DFQATT and CDR2 SNEGSKA (reference sequence). Deletions cut 1 base from V and 4 bases from J, with 11 bases between. The CDR3 spells CSARAGASYEQYF. In DNA, the CDR3 is TGCAGTGCTAGAGCGGGGGCATCTTACGAGCAGTACTTC.

The J gene is TRBJ1-1, the V gene TRBV20-1; D remains unclear. This CDR3 is built from 13 residues. Germline CDR1 reads DFQATT; CDR2 reads SNEGSKA (reference sequence). CDR3 region: CSYLSSTNTEAFF. The CDR3 DNA is TGCAGCTACCTGAGTAGCACGAACACTGAAGCTTTCTTT.

The chain employs TRBV10-3 and TRBJ1-5; D perhaps matches TRBD1 (5 bases). The CDR3 has 15 residues. From germline, CDR1 is ENHRY and CDR2 SYGVKD. Trimming took 0 bases from V and 6 from J, leaving 12 bases between them. The CDR3, as DNA: TGTGCCATCAGTGAGTCGACTCAGGGTCTTCAGCCCCAGCATTTT. The encoded protein is CAISESTQGLQPQHF.

In its sample, this clonotype was seen a few times. CDR3 region: CASSLHRGNGYTF. As DNA, the CDR3 is TGTGCCAGCAGCCTCCACAGGGGCAATGGCTACACCTTC. J is TRBJ1-2 and V is TRBV3-1, with 7 bases lining up with TRBD1. Per the germline V gene, CDR1 is LGHDT and CDR2 is YNNKEL (reference sequence). This CDR3 region has 13 residues. The V and J ends lost 4 bases and 6 bases, in that order; junction bases with no gene match: 5.

The chain couples TRBV19 to TRBJ1-1; 7 nucleotides agree with TRBD1. The CDR3 covers 15 residues. The junction had 7 bases not matched to a gene; V was cut back by 5 bases and J by 1 base. The germline CDR1 and CDR2 sequences are LNHDA and SQIVND (reference sequence). The CDR3 sequence: CASSRQTGANTEAFF. CDR3 DNA: TGTGCCAGTAGTCGACAAACAGGGGCGAACACTGAAGCTTTCTTT.

This clonotype has at least ten counts. The chain joins TRBV27 to TRBJ2-1; D is perhaps TRBD1 or TRBD2 (5 bases each). The CDR3 extends over 14 amino acids. Germline V gene lookup returns CDR1 MNHEY and CDR2 SMNVEV (reference sequence). Trimming stripped 8 bases from V and 8 bases from J, with 19 bases between. CDR3 nucleotide sequence: TGTGCCAGCCGCGCGTGGGACCGATACGATGAGCAGTTCTTC. Translated: CASRAWDRYDEQFF.

The J gene is TRBJ2-5, the V gene TRBV4-1, with 8 bases lining up with TRBD1. The CDR3 is made up of 14 amino acids. CDR1 is MGHRA and CDR2 is YSYEKL in the germline V gene. The V segment lost 3 bases and the J segment 3 bases; nucleotides outside the gene matches: 3. The CDR3 bases are TGCGCCAGCAGCCAGCCGGGACAGGAAGAGACCCAGTACTTC. Amino acid sequence: CASSQPGQEETQYF.

The chain carries TRBV4-1 and TRBJ2-1; TRBD1 agrees at 9 bases. The J call may be incorrect, as the DNA end agrees better with TRBJ2-7. The CDR3 spans 17 residues. CDR1 is MGHRA, CDR2 YSYEKL, per germline. The CDR3 DNA reads TGCGCCAGCAGCCAAGATTTCGGGACAGGGTTATGGGGTGAGCAGTACTTC. It is translated as CASSQDFGTGLWGEQYF.

This chain connects TRBV28 to TRBJ1-1, with D possibly being TRBD1 (6 bases). Germline CDR1 and CDR2: MDHEN and SYDVKM. Trimming took off 5 bases at V and 1 base at J, with 20 bases between the two ends. The CDR3 is 17 amino acids. The CDR3 sequence is CASSVRGGMGRNTEAFF. Here the CDR3 DNA reads TGTGCCAGCAGTGTAAGAGGGGGAATGGGGCGGAACACTGAAGCTTTCTTT.

The J gene is TRBJ2-7, the V gene TRBV20-1; perhaps D is TRBD1 or TRBD2 (5 bases each). V lost 3 bases and J 6 bases, leaving 12 bases between the germline ends. Germline V gene data show CDR1 as DFQATT and CDR2 as SNEGSKA (reference sequence). This CDR3 has 12 residues. The CDR3 region has the DNA TGCAGTGCTAGGGGGGACCGGGCCGAGCAGTACTTC. Translation: CSARGDRAEQYF.